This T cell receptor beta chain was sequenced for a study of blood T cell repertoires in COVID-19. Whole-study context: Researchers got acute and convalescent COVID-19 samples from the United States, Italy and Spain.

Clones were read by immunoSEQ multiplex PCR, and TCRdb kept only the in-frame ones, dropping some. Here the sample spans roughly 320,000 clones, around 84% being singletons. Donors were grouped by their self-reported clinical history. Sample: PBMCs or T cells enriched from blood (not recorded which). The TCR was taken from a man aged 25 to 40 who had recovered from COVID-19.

For the CDR3, the DNA is TGCGCCAGCAGCTTCGACGGGAAGGATGTAACTAATGAAAAACTGTTTTTT. Protein: CASSFDGKDVTNEKLFF. The rearrangement joins TRBV5-1 to TRBJ1-4, with unresolved D. CDR3 length equals 17 residues. Germline loops: CDR1 SGHRS, CDR2 YFSETQ. The V and J ends lost 2 bases and 1 base respectively, with 15 bases between them.